The sequence of this T cell receptor (beta chain) was determined in a study of T cells in Graves' hyperthyroidism and ophthalmopathy. The diagnoses drew upon clinical symptoms, serum thyroxine and TRAb, thyroid ultrasound and orbital computed tomography. RNA transcripts gave rise to amplified TCR beta CDR3 regions. A first-round RT-PCR of the TCR CDR3 used the HTBI primer set. TCRdb used MiXCR to reprocess the multiplex PCR reads, holding one entry per CDR3 protein. The repertoire holds hundreds of thousands of distinct CDR3 sequences, approximately 15% seen once, with around 19% in the top ten. This clonotype appeared many times. The CDR3 has 15 residues. The germline gives CDR1 MDHEN, CDR2 SYDVKM. Trimming at V came to 2 bases and at J to 1 base, leaving 2 bases not matched to a gene.

Sequencing used blood. The sequence was obtained from a woman aged 18 to 35 with Graves' hyperthyroidism. The V gene is TRBV28, the J gene TRBJ2-3, with TRBD2 matching over 8 bases. CDR3 in DNA: TGTGCCAGCAGTTTAGTGCGGGAGGGCACAGATACGCAGTATTTT. This sequence encodes CASSLVREGTDTQYF.